The clone carrying this T cell receptor beta chain was seen ten or more times. The data were taken from a study of T cells in Graves' hyperthyroidism and ophthalmopathy. This sample holds PBMCs from 10 ml fresh peripheral blood. TCR beta CDR3 region amplification was performed from RNA transcripts. Initially, a first-round RT-PCR of the TCR CDR3 employed the HTBI primer set. TCRdb re-derived calls from the multiplex PCR reads in MiXCR, one entry per CDR3 protein. The table includes around 250,000 distinct CDR3 sequences, less than 15% detected once. CDR1 and CDR2 from the germline V gene are LGHDT and YNNKEL (reference sequence). Trimming removed 4 bases at V and 5 bases at J, with 6 bases between. The CDR3 consists of 12 residues.

The receptor's source is a woman in her 40s with Graves' hyperthyroidism that later progressed to Graves' ophthalmopathy. The chain uses TRBV3-1 and TRBJ2-1; D remains ambiguous. The source material was blood. Here the CDR3 reads CASSRGNNEQFF. The CDR3 nucleotides read TGTGCCAGCAGCCGTGGGAACAATGAGCAGTTCTTC.